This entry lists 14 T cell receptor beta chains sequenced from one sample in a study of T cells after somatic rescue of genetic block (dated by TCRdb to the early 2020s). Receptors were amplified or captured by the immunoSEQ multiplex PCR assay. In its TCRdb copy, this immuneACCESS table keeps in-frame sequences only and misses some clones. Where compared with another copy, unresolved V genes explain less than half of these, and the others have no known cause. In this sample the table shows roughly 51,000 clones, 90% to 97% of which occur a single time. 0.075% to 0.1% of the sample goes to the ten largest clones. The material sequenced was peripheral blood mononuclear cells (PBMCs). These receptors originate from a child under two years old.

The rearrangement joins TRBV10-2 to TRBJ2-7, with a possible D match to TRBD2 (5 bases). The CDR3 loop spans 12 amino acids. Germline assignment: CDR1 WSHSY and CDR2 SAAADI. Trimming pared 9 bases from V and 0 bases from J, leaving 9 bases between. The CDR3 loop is CASLGASYEQYF. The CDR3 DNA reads TGCGCCAGTCTGGGAGCCTCCTACGAGCAGTACTTC.

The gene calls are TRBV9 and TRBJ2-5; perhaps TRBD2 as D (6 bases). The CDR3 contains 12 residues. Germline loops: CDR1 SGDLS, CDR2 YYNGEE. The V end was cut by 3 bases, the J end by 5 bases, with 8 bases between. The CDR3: CASSGGGETQYF. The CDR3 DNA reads TGTGCCAGCAGCGGCGGAGGGGAGACCCAGTACTTC. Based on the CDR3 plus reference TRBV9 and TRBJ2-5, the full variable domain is DSGVTQTPKHLITATGQRVTLRCSPRSGDLSVYWYQQSLDQGLQFLIQYYNGEERAKGNILERFSAQQFPDLHSELNLSSLELGDSALYFCASSGGGETQYFGPGTRLLVL.

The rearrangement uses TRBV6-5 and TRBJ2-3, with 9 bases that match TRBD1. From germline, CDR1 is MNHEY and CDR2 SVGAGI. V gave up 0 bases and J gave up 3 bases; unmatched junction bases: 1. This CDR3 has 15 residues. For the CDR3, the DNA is TGTGCCAGCAGTTACTCCGGACAGGGGACAGATACGCAGTATTTT. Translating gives CASSYSGQGTDTQYF.

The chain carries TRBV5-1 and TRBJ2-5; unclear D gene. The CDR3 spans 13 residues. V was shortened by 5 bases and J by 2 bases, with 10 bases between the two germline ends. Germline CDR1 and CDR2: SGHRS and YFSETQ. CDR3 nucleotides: TGCGCCAGCAGATCCGCCTTTCAAGAGACCCAGTACTTC. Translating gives CASRSAFQETQYF.

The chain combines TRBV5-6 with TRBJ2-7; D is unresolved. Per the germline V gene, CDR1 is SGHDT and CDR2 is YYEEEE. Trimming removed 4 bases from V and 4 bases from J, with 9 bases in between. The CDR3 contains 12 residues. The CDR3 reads CASSPFGYEQYF. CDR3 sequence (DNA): TGTGCCAGCAGCCCGTTTGGGTACGAGCAGTACTTC.

The CDR3 sequence: CASRAPGTGNIQYF. CDR3 nucleotide sequence: TGTGCCAGCAGGGCTCCCGGGACAGGGAACATTCAGTACTTC. The V gene is TRBV28, the J gene TRBJ2-4, with 9 bases lining up with TRBD1. V shed 6 bases and J 7 bases; nucleotides not matched to a gene: 7. Germline V gives CDR1 MDHEN, CDR2 SYDVKM. This CDR3 contains 14 residues. The variable domain in full, with the rest retrieved from reference TRBV28 and TRBJ2-4, is DVKVTQSSRYLVKRTGEKVFLECVQDMDHENMFWYRQDPGLGLRLIYFSYDVKMKEKGDIPEGYSVSREKKERFSLILESASTNQTSMYLCASRAPGTGNIQYFGAGTRLSVL.

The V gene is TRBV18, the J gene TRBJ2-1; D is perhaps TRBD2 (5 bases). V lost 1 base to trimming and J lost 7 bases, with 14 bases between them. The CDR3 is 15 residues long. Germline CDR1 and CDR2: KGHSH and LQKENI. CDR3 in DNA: TGTGCCAGCTCACCACTAGCGCGCGCTTGGAATGAGCAGTTCTTC. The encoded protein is CASSPLARAWNEQFF.

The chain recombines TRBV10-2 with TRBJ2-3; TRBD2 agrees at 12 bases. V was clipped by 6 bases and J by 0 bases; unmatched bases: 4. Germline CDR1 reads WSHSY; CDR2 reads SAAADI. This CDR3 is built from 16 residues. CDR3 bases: TGCGCCAGCAGAGAGGGGACTAGCGGGAGCACAGATACGCAGTATTTT. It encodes CASREGTSGSTDTQYF.

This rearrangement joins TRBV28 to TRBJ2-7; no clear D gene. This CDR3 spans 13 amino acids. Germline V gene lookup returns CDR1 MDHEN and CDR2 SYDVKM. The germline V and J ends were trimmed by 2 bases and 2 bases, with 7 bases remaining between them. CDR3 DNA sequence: TGTGCCAGCAGTTTACGGACGGCCTACGAGCAGTACTTC. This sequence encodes CASSLRTAYEQYF. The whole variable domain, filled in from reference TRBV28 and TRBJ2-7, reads DVKVTQSSRYLVKRTGEKVFLECVQDMDHENMFWYRQDPGLGLRLIYFSYDVKMKEKGDIPEGYSVSREKKERFSLILESASTNQTSMYLCASSLRTAYEQYFGPGTRLTVT.

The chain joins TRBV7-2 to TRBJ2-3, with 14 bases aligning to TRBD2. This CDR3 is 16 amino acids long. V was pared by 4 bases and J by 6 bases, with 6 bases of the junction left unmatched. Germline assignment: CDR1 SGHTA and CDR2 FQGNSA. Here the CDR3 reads CASSSGLAGEEDTQYF. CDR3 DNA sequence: TGTGCCAGCAGCTCGGGACTAGCGGGAGAGGAGGATACGCAGTATTTT.

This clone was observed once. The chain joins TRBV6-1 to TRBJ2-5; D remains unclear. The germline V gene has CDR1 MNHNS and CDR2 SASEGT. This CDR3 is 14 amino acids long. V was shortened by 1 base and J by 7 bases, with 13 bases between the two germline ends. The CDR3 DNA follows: TGTGCCAGCAGTGAAGTAGGGCGAGGTGGGACCCAGTACTTC. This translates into CASSEVGRGGTQYF.

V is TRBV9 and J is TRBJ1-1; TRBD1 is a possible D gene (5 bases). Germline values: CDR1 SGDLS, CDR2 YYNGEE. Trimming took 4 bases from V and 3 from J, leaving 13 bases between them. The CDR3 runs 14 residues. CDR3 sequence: CASSPRGRDTEAFF. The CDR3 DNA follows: TGTGCCAGCAGCCCCCGGGGCAGGGACACTGAAGCTTTCTTT.

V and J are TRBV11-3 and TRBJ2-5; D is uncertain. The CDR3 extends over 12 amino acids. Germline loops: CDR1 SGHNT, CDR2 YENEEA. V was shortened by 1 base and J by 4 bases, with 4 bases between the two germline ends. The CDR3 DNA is TGTGCCAGCAGCTTAGCGGGAGAGACCCAGTACTTC. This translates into CASSLAGETQYF.

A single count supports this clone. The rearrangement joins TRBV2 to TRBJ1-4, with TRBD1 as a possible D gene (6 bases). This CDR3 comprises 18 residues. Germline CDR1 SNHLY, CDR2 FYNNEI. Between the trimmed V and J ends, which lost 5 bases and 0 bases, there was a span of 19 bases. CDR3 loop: CASSPPGGHLATNEKLFF. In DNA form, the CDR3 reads TGTGCCAGCAGTCCCCCGGGGGGACACCTTGCAACTAATGAAAAACTGTTTTTT.